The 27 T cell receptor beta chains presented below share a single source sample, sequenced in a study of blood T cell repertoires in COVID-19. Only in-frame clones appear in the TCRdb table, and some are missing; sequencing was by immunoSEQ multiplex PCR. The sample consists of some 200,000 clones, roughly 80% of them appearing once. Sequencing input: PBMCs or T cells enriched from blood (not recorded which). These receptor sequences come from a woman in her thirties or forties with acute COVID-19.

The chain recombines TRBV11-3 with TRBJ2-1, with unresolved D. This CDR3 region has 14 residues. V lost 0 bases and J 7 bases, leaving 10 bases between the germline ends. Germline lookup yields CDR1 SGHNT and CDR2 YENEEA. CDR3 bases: TGTGCCAGCAGCTTAGATTGGCTGAGGAATGAGCAGTTCTTC. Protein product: CASSLDWLRNEQFF.

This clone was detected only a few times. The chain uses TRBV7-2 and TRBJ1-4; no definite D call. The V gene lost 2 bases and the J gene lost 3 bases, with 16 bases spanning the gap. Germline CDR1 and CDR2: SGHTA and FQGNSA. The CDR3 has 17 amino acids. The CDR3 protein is CASSLLSGFPANEKLFF. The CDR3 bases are TGTGCCAGCAGCTTACTTTCGGGATTCCCGGCTAATGAAAAACTGTTTTTT. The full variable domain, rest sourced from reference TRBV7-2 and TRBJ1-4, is GAGVSQSPSNKVTEKGKDVELRCDPISGHTALYWYRQSLGQGLEFLIYFQGNSAPDKSGLPSDRFSAERTGGSVSTLTIQRTQQEDSAVYLCASSLLSGFPANEKLFFGSGTQLSVL.

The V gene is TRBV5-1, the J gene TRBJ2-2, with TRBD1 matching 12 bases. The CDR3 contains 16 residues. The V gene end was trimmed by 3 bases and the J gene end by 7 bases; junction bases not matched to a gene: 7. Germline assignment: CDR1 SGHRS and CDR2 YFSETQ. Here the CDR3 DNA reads TGCGCCAGCAGCTCCCTGGGACAGGGGGCCGGCGGGGAGCTGTTTTTT. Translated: CASSSLGQGAGGELFF.

CDR3 region: CSVILQREQYF. The CDR3 DNA sequence: TGCAGCGTTATCCTACAGCGGGAGCAGTACTTC. The chain links TRBV29-1 to TRBJ2-7, with a weak D call TRBD2 (5 bases). Germline V lookup: CDR1 SQVTM, CDR2 ANQGSEA. There are 11 residues in the CDR3. V lost 5 bases, J lost 7 bases, and 12 bases lay in between.

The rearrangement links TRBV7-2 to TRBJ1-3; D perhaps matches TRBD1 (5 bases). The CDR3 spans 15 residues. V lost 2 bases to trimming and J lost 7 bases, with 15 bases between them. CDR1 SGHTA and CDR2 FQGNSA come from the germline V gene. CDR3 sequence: CASSLSRDLRNTIYF. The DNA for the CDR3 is TGTGCCAGCAGCTTAAGCAGGGACTTGAGGAACACCATATATTTT.

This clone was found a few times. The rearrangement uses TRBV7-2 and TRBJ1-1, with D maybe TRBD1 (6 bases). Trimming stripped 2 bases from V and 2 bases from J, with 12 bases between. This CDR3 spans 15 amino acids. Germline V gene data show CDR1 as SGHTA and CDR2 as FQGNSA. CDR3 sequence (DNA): TGTGCCAGCAGCTTAATGGGGACAACCAACACTGAAGCTTTCTTT. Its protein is CASSLMGTTNTEAFF.

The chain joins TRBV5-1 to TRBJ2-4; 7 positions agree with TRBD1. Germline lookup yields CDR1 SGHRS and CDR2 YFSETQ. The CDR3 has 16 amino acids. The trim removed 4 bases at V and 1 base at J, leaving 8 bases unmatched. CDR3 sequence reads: CASSTGTARAKNIQYF. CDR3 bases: TGCGCCAGCAGCACAGGGACAGCCCGGGCCAAAAACATTCAGTACTTC.

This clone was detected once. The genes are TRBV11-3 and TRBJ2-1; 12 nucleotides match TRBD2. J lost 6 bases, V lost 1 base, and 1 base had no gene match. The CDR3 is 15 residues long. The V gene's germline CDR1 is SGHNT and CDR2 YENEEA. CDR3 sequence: CASSLGTSGANEQFF. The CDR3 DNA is TGTGCCAGCAGCTTAGGGACTAGCGGGGCCAATGAGCAGTTCTTC. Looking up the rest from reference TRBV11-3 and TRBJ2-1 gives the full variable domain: EAGVVQSPRYKIIEKKQPVAFWCNPISGHNTLYWYLQNLGQGPELLIRYENEEAVDDSQLPKDRFSAERLKGVDSTLKIQPAELGDSAVYLCASSLGTSGANEQFFGPGTRLTVL.

The CDR3 nucleotides are TGTGCCAGTAGTTTCCGGGACACCCTAAGCTCTGGGGCCAACGTCCTGACTTTC. It translates to CASSFRDTLSSGANVLTF. This chain joins TRBV19 and TRBJ2-6; a weak D match, TRBD1 (6 bases). The V and J ends lost 5 bases and 0 bases respectively, with 17 bases between them. The CDR3 covers 18 residues. CDR1 and CDR2 from the germline V gene are LNHDA and SQIVND (reference sequence).

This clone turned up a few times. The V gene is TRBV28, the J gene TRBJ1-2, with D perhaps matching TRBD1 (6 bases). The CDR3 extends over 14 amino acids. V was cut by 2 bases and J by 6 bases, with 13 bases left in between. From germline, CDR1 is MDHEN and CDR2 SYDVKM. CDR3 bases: TGTGCCAGCAGTTTAACGACAGGTATCCATGGCTACACCTTC. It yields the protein CASSLTTGIHGYTF.

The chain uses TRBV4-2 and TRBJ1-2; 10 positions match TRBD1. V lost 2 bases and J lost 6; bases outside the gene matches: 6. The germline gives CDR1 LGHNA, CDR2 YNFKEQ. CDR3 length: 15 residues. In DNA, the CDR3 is TGTGCCAGCAGCCAACTCCAGGACAGGGGGAATGGCTACACCTTC. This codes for CASSQLQDRGNGYTF.

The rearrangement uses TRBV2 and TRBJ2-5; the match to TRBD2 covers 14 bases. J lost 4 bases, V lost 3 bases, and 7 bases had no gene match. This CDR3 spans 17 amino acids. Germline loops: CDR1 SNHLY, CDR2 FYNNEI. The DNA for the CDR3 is TGTGCCAGCAGTGATTCCCGACTAGCGGGGGGGGGAGAGACCCAGTACTTC. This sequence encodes CASSDSRLAGGGETQYF.

CDR3 nucleotides: TGTGCCAGCAGTGAACGGGGTCAGGTAGATGGCTACACCTTC. It translates to CASSERGQVDGYTF. The V call is TRBV2, the J call TRBJ1-2; D remains ambiguous. Trimming left V 2 bases short and J 6 bases short, with 13 bases between. Looked up from germline, CDR1 is SNHLY and CDR2 is FYNNEI. The CDR3 totals 14 residues.

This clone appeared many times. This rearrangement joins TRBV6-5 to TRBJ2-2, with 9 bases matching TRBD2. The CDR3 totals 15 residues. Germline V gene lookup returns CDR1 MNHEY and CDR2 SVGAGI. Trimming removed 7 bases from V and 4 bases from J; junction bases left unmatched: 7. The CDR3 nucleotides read TGTGCCAGCAATAGCGGGAGTCAACGCACCGGGGAGCTGTTTTTT. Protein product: CASNSGSQRTGELFF.

As DNA, the CDR3 is TGTGCCAGCAGTTACCACGGTGAAGCTTTCTTT. Its translation: CASSYHGEAFF. The chain has TRBV6-5 and TRBJ1-1; D unresolved. V lost 2 bases and J 7 bases, leaving 5 bases between the germline ends. The CDR3 covers 11 residues. Germline V CDR1 and CDR2: MNHEY, SVGAGI.

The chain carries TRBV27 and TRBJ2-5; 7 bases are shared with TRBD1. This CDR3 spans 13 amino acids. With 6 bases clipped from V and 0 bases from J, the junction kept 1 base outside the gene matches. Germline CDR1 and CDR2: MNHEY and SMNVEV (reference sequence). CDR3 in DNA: TGTGCCAGCAGGGGACAGAACCAAGAGACCCAGTACTTC. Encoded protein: CASRGQNQETQYF.

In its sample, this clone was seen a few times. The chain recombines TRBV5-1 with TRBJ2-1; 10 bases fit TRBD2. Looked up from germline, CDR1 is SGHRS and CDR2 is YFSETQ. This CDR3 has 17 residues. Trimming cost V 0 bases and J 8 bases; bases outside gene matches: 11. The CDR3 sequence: CASSLASSGRGSHEQFF. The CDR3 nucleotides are TGCGCCAGCAGCTTGGCGTCTAGCGGGAGAGGTAGCCATGAGCAGTTCTTC.

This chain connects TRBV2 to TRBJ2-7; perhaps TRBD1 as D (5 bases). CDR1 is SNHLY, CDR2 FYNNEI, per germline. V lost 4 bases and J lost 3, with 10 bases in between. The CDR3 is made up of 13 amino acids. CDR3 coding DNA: TGTGCCAGCAGTGTGCAGCAGGGCTACGAGCAGTACTTC. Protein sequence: CASSVQQGYEQYF.

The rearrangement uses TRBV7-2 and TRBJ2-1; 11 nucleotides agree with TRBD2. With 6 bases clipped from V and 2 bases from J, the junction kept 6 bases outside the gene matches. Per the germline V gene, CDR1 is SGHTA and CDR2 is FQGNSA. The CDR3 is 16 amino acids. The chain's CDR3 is CASRGLAGGTYNEQFF. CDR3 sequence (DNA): TGTGCCAGCAGAGGTTTAGCGGGGGGGACCTACAATGAGCAGTTCTTC. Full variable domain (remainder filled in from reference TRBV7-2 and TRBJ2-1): GAGVSQSPSNKVTEKGKDVELRCDPISGHTALYWYRQSLGQGLEFLIYFQGNSAPDKSGLPSDRFSAERTGGSVSTLTIQRTQQEDSAVYLCASRGLAGGTYNEQFFGPGTRLTVL.

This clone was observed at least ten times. The CDR3 bases are TGCGCCAGCAGCCCCCGGGACAGCAATTCACCCCTCCACTTT. Encoded protein: CASSPRDSNSPLHF. V usage is TRBV5-1 and J usage is TRBJ1-6, with 7 nucleotides matching TRBD1. J gave up 7 bases and V 4 bases, and 5 bases lay outside the gene matches. CDR1 and CDR2 from the germline V gene are SGHRS and YFSETQ. This CDR3 has 14 amino acids. Full variable domain (outside the CDR3, taken from reference TRBV5-1 and TRBJ1-6): KAGVTQTPRYLIKTRGQQVTLSCSPISGHRSVSWYQQTPGQGLQFLFEYFSETQRNKGNFPGRFSGRQFSNSRSEMNVSTLELGDSALYLCASSPRDSNSPLHFGNGTRLTVT.

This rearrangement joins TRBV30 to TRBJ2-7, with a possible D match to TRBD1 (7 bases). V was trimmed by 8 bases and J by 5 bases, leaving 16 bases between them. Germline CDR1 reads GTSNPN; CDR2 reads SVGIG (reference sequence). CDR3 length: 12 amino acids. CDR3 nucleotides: TGTGCCCGCAGGGGGGTAGGGAACGAGCAGTACTTC. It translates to CARRGVGNEQYF.

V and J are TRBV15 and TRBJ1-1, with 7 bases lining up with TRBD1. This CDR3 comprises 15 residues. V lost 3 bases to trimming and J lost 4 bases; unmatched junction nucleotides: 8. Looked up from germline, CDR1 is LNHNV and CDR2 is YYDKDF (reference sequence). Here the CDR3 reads CATSSNRGEGTEAFF. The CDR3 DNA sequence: TGTGCCACCAGCAGCAACAGGGGCGAGGGCACTGAAGCTTTCTTT.

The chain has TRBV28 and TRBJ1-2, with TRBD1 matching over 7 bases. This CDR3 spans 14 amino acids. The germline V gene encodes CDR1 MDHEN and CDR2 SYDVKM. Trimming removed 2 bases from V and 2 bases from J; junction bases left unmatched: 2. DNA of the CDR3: TGTGCCAGCAGTTTAGGACAGGCCAACTATGGCTACACCTTC. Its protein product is CASSLGQANYGYTF.

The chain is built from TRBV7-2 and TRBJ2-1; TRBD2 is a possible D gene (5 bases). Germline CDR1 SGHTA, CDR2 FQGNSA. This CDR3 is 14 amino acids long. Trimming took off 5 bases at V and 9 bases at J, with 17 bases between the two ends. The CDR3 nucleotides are TGTGCCAGCAGCCCTGGACTCGGGTTCGGTGAGCAGTTCTTC. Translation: CASSPGLGFGEQFF. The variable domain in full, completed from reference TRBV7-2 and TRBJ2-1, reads GAGVSQSPSNKVTEKGKDVELRCDPISGHTALYWYRQSLGQGLEFLIYFQGNSAPDKSGLPSDRFSAERTGGSVSTLTIQRTQQEDSAVYLCASSPGLGFGEQFFGPGTRLTVL.

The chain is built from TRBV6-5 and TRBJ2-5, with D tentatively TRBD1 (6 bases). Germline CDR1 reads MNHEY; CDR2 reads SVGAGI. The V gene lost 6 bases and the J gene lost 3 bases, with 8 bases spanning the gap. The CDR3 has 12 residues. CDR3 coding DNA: TGTGCCAGCAGGAACAGGGAAGAGACCCAGTACTTC. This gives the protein CASRNREETQYF.

The CDR3 protein is CASSISRGGVQETQYF. In nucleotides, the CDR3 is TGTGCCAGTAGTATAAGCAGGGGAGGGGTCCAAGAGACCCAGTACTTC. The chain recombines TRBV19 with TRBJ2-5; TRBD2 might be the D (7 bases). The germline V gene has CDR1 LNHDA and CDR2 SQIVND (reference sequence). The CDR3 consists of 16 residues. Deletions cut 2 bases from V and 1 base from J, with 14 bases between.

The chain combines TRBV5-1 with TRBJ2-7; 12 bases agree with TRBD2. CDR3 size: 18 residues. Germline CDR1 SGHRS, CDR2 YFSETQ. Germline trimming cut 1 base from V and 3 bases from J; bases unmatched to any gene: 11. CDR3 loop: CASSLSERLAGVSYEQYF. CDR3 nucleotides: TGCGCCAGCAGCTTGTCGGAACGACTAGCGGGGGTGAGCTACGAGCAGTACTTC. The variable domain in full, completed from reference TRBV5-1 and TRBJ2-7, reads KAGVTQTPRYLIKTRGQQVTLSCSPISGHRSVSWYQQTPGQGLQFLFEYFSETQRNKGNFPGRFSGRQFSNSRSEMNVSTLELGDSALYLCASSLSERLAGVSYEQYFGPGTRLTVT.